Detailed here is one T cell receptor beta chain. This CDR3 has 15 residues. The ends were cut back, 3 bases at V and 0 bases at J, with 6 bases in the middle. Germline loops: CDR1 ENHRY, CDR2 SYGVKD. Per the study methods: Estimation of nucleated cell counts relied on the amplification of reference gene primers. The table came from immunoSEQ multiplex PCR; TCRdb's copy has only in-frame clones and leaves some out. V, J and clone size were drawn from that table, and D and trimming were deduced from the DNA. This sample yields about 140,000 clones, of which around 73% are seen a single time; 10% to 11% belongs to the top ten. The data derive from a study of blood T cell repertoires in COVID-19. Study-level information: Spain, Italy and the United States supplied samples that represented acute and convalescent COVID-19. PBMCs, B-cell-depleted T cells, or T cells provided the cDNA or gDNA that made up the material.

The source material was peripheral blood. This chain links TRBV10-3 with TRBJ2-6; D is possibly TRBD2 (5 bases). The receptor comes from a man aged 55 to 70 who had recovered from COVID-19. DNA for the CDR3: TGTGCCATCAGTGACCGGGGCTCTGGGGCCAACGTCCTGACTTTC. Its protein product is CAISDRGSGANVLTF.